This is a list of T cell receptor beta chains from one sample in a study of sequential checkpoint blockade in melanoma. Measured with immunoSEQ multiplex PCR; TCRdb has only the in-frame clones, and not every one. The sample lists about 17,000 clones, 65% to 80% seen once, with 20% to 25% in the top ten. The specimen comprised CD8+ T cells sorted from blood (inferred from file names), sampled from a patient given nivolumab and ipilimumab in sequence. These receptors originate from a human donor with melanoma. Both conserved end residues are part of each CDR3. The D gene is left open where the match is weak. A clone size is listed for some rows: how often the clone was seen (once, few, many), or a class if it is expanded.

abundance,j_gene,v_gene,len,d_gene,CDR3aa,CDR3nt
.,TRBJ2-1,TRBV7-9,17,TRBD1,CASSLDPVGTGYNEQFF,TGTGCCAGCAGCTTAGATCCCGTCGGGACAGGGTACAATGAGCAGTTCTTC
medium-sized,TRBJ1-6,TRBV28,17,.,CASTSGQLDSYNSPLHF,TGTGCCAGCACCTCGGGACAACTAGACTCCTATAATTCACCCCTCCACTTT
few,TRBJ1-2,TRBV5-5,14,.,CASSLLPGNYGYTF,TGTGCCAGCAGCCTTCTCCCGGGAAATTATGGCTACACCTTC
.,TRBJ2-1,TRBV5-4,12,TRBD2,CASSPGLNEQFF,TGTGCCAGCAGCCCGGGACTAAATGAGCAGTTCTTC
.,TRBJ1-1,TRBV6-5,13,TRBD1,CASGTGSWTEAFF,TGTGCCAGCGGGACAGGATCCTGGACTGAAGCTTTCTTT
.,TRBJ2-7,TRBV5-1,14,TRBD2,CASSPPGTTYEQYF,TGCGCCAGCAGCCCTCCCGGGACTACCTACGAGCAGTACTTC
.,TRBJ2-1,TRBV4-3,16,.,CASSRAWGDAFNEQFF,TGCGCCAGCAGCCGGGCTTGGGGGGATGCTTTCAATGAGCAGTTCTTC
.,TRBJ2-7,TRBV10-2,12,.,CASNGGTYEQYF,TGCGCCAGCAACGGGGGAACCTACGAGCAGTACTTC
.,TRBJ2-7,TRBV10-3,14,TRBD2,CAISGGLDYHEQYF,TGTGCCATCAGTGGGGGACTAGATTACCACGAGCAGTACTTC
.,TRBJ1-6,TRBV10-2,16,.,CASSGRAEVGGSPLHF,TGCGCCAGCAGTGGTAGGGCGGAGGTGGGGGGTTCACCCCTCCACTTT
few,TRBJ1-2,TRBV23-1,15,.,CASSQSAQRQDSYTF,TGCGCCAGCAGTCAATCCGCCCAGAGACAGGATAGCTACACCTTC
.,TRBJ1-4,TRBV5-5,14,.,CASSLYEGGEKLFF,TGTGCCAGCAGCTTGTACGAGGGCGGTGAAAAACTGTTTTTT
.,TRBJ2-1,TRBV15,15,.,CATSREPGGIHEQFF,TGTGCCACCAGCAGAGAGCCCGGTGGTATCCATGAGCAGTTCTTC
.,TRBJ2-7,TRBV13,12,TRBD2,CASSRRGSEQYF,TGTGCCAGCAGCAGGCGGGGGAGCGAGCAGTACTTC
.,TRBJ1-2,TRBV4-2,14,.,CASSHPEAGKGYTF,TGTGCCAGCAGCCACCCGGAGGCGGGAAAGGGCTACACCTTC
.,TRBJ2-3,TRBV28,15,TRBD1,CASSGGQGGTDTQYF,TGTGCCAGCAGTGGAGGACAGGGAGGAACAGATACGCAGTATTTT
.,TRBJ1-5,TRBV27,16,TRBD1,CASSPLAGQGNQPQHF,TGTGCCAGCAGTCCCCTGGCCGGACAGGGGAATCAGCCCCAGCATTTT
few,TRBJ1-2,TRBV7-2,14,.,CASSLVPADYGYTF,TGTGCCAGCAGCTTAGTTCCGGCGGACTATGGCTACACCTTC
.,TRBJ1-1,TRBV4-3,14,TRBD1,CASREGARNTEAFF,TGCGCCAGCAGGGAGGGGGCTAGGAACACTGAAGCTTTCTTT